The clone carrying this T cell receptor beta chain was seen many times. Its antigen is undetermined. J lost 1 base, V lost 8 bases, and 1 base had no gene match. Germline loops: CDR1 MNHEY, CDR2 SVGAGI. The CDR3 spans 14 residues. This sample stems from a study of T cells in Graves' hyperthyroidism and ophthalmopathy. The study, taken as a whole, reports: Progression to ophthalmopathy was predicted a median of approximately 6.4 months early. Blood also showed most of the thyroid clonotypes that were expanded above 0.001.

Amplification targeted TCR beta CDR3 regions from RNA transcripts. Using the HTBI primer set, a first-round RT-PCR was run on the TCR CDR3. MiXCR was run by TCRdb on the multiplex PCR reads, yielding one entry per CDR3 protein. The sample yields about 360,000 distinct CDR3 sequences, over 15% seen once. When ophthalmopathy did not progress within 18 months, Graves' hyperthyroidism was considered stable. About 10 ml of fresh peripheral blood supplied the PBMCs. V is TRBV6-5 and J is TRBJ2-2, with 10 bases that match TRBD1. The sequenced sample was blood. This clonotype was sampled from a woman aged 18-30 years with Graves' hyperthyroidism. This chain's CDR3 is CASRTGGNTGELFF. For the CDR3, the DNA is TGTGCCAGCCGGACAGGGGGGAACACCGGGGAGCTGTTTTTT.